These 32 T cell receptor beta chains were all obtained from the same sample, sequenced in a study of T cell therapy after organ transplantation. These TCRs are of unknown antigen specificity. The protocol was immunoSEQ multiplex PCR, while the TCRdb copy is restricted to in-frame clones and leaves out a portion. This sample carries approximately 52,000 clones, about 95% of them seen once, and the ten largest clones take around 3.2%. The input for sequencing was CD8+ T cells from blood, taken before autologous CMV-specific T cell therapy. The receptors stem from a human patient who had received a solid organ transplant and had CMV disease.

The rearrangement uses TRBV4-2 and TRBJ2-7, with D perhaps matching TRBD2 (6 bases). Trimming shortened V by 1 base and J by 1 base, and 11 bases separated the two germline ends. The length of the CDR3 is 15 residues. CDR1 is LGHNA and CDR2 is YNFKEQ in the germline V gene. Written as DNA, the CDR3 is TGTGCCAGCAGCCAAGCAACTAGCAGTTCCTACGAGCAGTACTTC. Protein sequence: CASSQATSSSYEQYF.

This chain connects TRBV5-6 to TRBJ1-2; D not certain. This CDR3 has 17 amino acids. V was trimmed by 4 bases and J by 7 bases, leaving 26 bases between them. Germline loops: CDR1 SGHDT, CDR2 YYEEEE. The CDR3, as DNA: TGTGCCAGCAGCGAAGCCCAGCTGGAGGACCTAAGCGTTGGCTACACCTTC. Its translation: CASSEAQLEDLSVGYTF.

This clone was detected once. The chain combines TRBV7-2 with TRBJ2-7; TRBD1 agrees at 9 bases. V gave up 4 bases and J gave up 3 bases; unmatched junction bases: 10. The CDR3 runs 16 residues. Germline V gene sequence: CDR1 SGHTA, CDR2 FQGNSA. The CDR3 sequence: CASSSPNRQGGYEQYF. The CDR3 DNA reads as TGTGCCAGCAGCTCACCAAACCGACAGGGGGGCTACGAGCAGTACTTC.

The chain is built from TRBV19 and TRBJ2-7; 8 bases agree with TRBD2. Unmatched junction bases numbered 0, after V lost 2 bases and J lost 0 bases. The germline V gene has CDR1 LNHDA and CDR2 SQIVND (reference sequence). This CDR3 is built from 14 residues. CDR3 sequence: CASSISGSSYEQYF. The CDR3 DNA reads as TGTGCCAGTAGTATAAGCGGGAGCTCCTACGAGCAGTACTTC.

This clone was counted once. CDR3 loop: CASSLHKGLANNEQFF. DNA for the CDR3: TGTGCCAGCAGCCTGCACAAGGGACTAGCGAACAATGAGCAGTTCTTC. The chain joins TRBV6-6 to TRBJ2-1, with TRBD2 matching over 10 bases. This CDR3 region has 16 residues. In germline, CDR1 is MNHNY, CDR2 SVGAGI (reference sequence). J lost 5 bases, V lost 6 bases, and 10 bases had no gene match.

This clone was picked up one time. The rearrangement links TRBV4-1 to TRBJ2-7, with TRBD2 identical over 11 bases. The CDR3 has 16 amino acids. Germline CDR1 is MGHRA and CDR2 is YSYEKL. V shed 0 bases and J 3 bases; nucleotides not matched to a gene: 4. The CDR3 protein is CASSQDASGRIYEQYF. CDR3 bases: TGCGCCAGCAGCCAAGACGCTAGCGGGAGGATCTACGAGCAGTACTTC.

The chain couples TRBV11-2 to TRBJ2-1; 8 bases are a match to TRBD1. V lost 8 bases to trimming and J lost 6 bases; unmatched junction nucleotides: 18. The CDR3 is made up of 17 amino acids. Germline assignment: CDR1 SGHAT and CDR2 FQNNGV. CDR3 in DNA: TGTGCCAGCCACATCAAACGACAGGGGACTCTGGTCAATGAGCAGTTCTTC. Protein: CASHIKRQGTLVNEQFF. The complete variable domain, with remaining parts taken from reference TRBV11-2 and TRBJ2-1, reads EAGVAQSPRYKIIEKRQSVAFWCNPISGHATLYWYQQILGQGPKLLIQFQNNGVVDDSQLPKDRFSAERLKGVDSTLKIQPAKLEDSAVYLCASHIKRQGTLVNEQFFGPGTRLTVL.

The rearrangement links TRBV7-9 to TRBJ2-7, with 12 bases that match TRBD2. Trimming removed 6 bases from V and 6 bases from J; junction bases left unmatched: 9. The CDR3 consists of 15 residues. The germline V gene has CDR1 SEHNR and CDR2 FQNEAQ (reference sequence). The CDR3 loop reads CASSPRTSGVVEQYF. Here the CDR3 DNA reads TGTGCCAGCAGTCCCCGGACTAGCGGGGTAGTCGAGCAGTACTTC.

This chain connects TRBV7-8 to TRBJ2-2; 8 bases are shared with TRBD1. The germline gives CDR1 SGHVS, CDR2 FQNEAQ. CDR3 length: 15 residues. Trimming removed 6 bases from V and 6 bases from J; junction bases left unmatched: 9. The CDR3 reads CASSRTGSGPGELFF. The CDR3 DNA follows: TGTGCCAGCAGTCGGACAGGGAGCGGGCCCGGGGAGCTGTTTTTT.

V is TRBV11-2 and J is TRBJ1-6, with D unclear. CDR3 length: 15 residues. Trimming removed 9 bases from V and 4 bases from J, with 16 bases in between. In germline, CDR1 is SGHAT, CDR2 FQNNGV. CDR3 protein: CARYWAAFYNSPLHF. CDR3 nucleotide sequence: TGTGCCAGATACTGGGCAGCCTTTTATAATTCACCCCTCCACTTT.

The gene calls are TRBV19 and TRBJ2-3; tentatively, D is TRBD1 (5 bases). The germline V and J ends were trimmed by 8 bases and 4 bases, with 16 bases remaining between them. The germline V gene encodes CDR1 LNHDA and CDR2 SQIVND (reference sequence). This CDR3 region has 14 residues. The CDR3 is CASSDNQVADTQYF. The CDR3 coding sequence is TGTGCCAGTTCGGACAATCAGGTGGCAGATACGCAGTATTTT.

J is TRBJ1-2 and V is TRBV27; possibly TRBD1 for D (6 bases). Trimming took 0 bases from V and 4 from J, leaving 15 bases between them. Germline lookup yields CDR1 MNHEY and CDR2 SMNVEV (reference sequence). This CDR3 comprises 16 residues. The CDR3 loop is CASSLSVQGLLYGYTF. The CDR3 DNA is TGTGCCAGCAGTTTATCAGTTCAGGGGTTACTCTATGGCTACACCTTC.

The CDR3 is CAISDAAGLTYEQYF. The CDR3 region has the DNA TGTGCCATCAGTGACGCGGCAGGGCTTACCTACGAGCAGTACTTC. J is TRBJ2-7 and V is TRBV10-3; D possibly corresponds to TRBD1 (5 bases). This CDR3 contains 15 residues. V was shortened by 3 bases and J by 2 bases, with 14 bases between the two germline ends. Germline-derived CDR1 and CDR2 are ENHRY and SYGVKD.

V and J are TRBV2 and TRBJ2-7; D is possibly TRBD1 or TRBD2 (5 bases each). Trimming removed 7 bases from V and 2 bases from J, with 21 bases in between. CDR3 size: 16 residues. CDR1 is SNHLY and CDR2 is FYNNEI in the germline V gene. In DNA, the CDR3 is TGTGCCAGCACCAACCCGAGGGGTAGTAGGGCCTACGAGCAGTACTTC. Amino acids: CASTNPRGSRAYEQYF.

V usage is TRBV2 and J usage is TRBJ2-6; 9 nucleotides align to TRBD1. The CDR3 runs to 14 residues. Trimming cost V 11 bases and J 2 bases; bases outside gene matches: 4. Germline lookup yields CDR1 SNHLY and CDR2 FYNNEI. The CDR3 loop is CAPRTGAGANVLTF. The CDR3 DNA is TGTGCCCCAAGGACAGGGGCTGGGGCCAACGTCCTGACTTTC.

This sequence joins TRBV30 and TRBJ1-2, with D uncertain. CDR3 length: 13 residues. Germline CDR1 GTSNPN, CDR2 SVGIG (reference sequence). The V and J ends lost 0 bases and 2 bases respectively, with 7 bases between them. The CDR3 spells CAWSVAHNYGYTF. As DNA, the CDR3 is TGTGCCTGGAGTGTAGCTCACAACTATGGCTACACCTTC. Full variable domain (rest looked up from reference TRBV30 and TRBJ1-2): SQTIHQWPATLVQPVGSPLSLECTVEGTSNPNLYWYRQAAGRGLQLLFYSVGIGQISSEVPQNLSASRPQDRQFILSSKKLLLSDSGFYLCAWSVAHNYGYTFGSGTRLTVV.

V is TRBV7-2 and J is TRBJ2-7; maybe TRBD2 (6 bases). Germline V gene lookup returns CDR1 SGHTA and CDR2 FQGNSA. Trimming took off 3 bases at V and 5 bases at J, with 17 bases between the two ends. This CDR3 has 15 residues. For the CDR3, the DNA is TGTGCCAGCAGCTTGTTGCGGGGCAAGATAGACGAGCAGTACTTC. Translated, it gives CASSLLRGKIDEQYF. The complete variable domain, with remaining parts taken from reference TRBV7-2 and TRBJ2-7, reads GAGVSQSPSNKVTEKGKDVELRCDPISGHTALYWYRQSLGQGLEFLIYFQGNSAPDKSGLPSDRFSAERTGGSVSTLTIQRTQQEDSAVYLCASSLLRGKIDEQYFGPGTRLTVT.

This rearrangement joins TRBV19 to TRBJ2-7; 12 nucleotides match TRBD1. V gave up 5 bases and J gave up 6 bases; unmatched junction bases: 11. This CDR3 region has 16 residues. Germline-derived CDR1 and CDR2 are LNHDA and SQIVND (reference sequence). CDR3 in DNA: TGTGCCAGTAGTTATCCGGGACAGGGGGCCGTTTTCGAGCAGTACTTC. This codes for CASSYPGQGAVFEQYF.

This clone was picked up one time. The rearrangement joins TRBV6-6 to TRBJ2-7, with D maybe TRBD1 (6 bases). CDR1 and CDR2 from the germline V gene are MNHNY and SVGAGI (reference sequence). The CDR3 totals 13 residues. Trimming pared 5 bases from V and 3 bases from J, leaving 11 bases between. The CDR3: CASSPGQHYEQYF. CDR3 coding DNA: TGTGCCAGCAGTCCAGGACAGCACTACGAGCAGTACTTC.

This chain uses TRBV30 with TRBJ2-5; the D gene is possibly TRBD2 (6 bases). Germline CDR1 GTSNPN, CDR2 SVGIG (reference sequence). The CDR3 contains 13 residues. Trimming took off 5 bases at V and 4 bases at J, with 14 bases between the two ends. The CDR3 region is CAWDPGRGETQYF. CDR3 coding DNA: TGTGCCTGGGACCCCGGGAGAGGAGAGACCCAGTACTTC. Together with reference TRBV30 and TRBJ2-5, the CDR3 gives the full variable domain: SQTIHQWPATLVQPVGSPLSLECTVEGTSNPNLYWYRQAAGRGLQLLFYSVGIGQISSEVPQNLSASRPQDRQFILSSKKLLLSDSGFYLCAWDPGRGETQYFGPGTRLLVL.

J is TRBJ1-1 and V is TRBV6-5, with D unclear. V shed 8 bases and J shed 7 bases, with 8 bases lying between them. The CDR3 is 10 residues long. Germline V lookup: CDR1 MNHEY, CDR2 SVGAGI. The CDR3 sequence is CASGYIEAFF. CDR3 sequence (DNA): TGTGCCAGCGGATATATTGAAGCTTTCTTT.

V is TRBV7-9 and J is TRBJ1-2; possibly TRBD1 for D (6 bases). V was cut by 1 base and J by 4 bases, with 10 bases left in between. The CDR3 sequence is 14 residues long. Germline loops: CDR1 SEHNR, CDR2 FQNEAQ (reference sequence). CDR3 residues: CASSLEGEGYGYTF. CDR3 nucleotide sequence: TGTGCCAGCAGCTTAGAGGGGGAGGGCTATGGCTACACCTTC.

J is TRBJ2-3 and V is TRBV12-5; unclear D gene. Trimming removed 4 bases at V and 1 base at J, with 15 bases between. The CDR3 covers 16 residues. Germline V lookup: CDR1 LGHNT, CDR2 FRNRAP. The chain's CDR3 is CASGSNSPLRTDTQYF. In DNA, the CDR3 is TGTGCTAGTGGTTCCAACTCCCCTTTACGCACAGATACGCAGTATTTT.

V gene TRBV7-9 combines with J gene TRBJ2-5, with TRBD1 matching 8 bases. V lost 5 bases to trimming and J lost 5 bases; unmatched junction nucleotides: 7. The length of the CDR3 is 14 residues. Germline-derived CDR1 and CDR2 are SEHNR and FQNEAQ (reference sequence). The CDR3 DNA follows: TGTGCCAGCAGCCACAGACAGGGGAGGGAGACCCAGTACTTC. Its translation: CASSHRQGRETQYF. The full variable domain, completed using reference TRBV7-9 and TRBJ2-5, is DTGVSQNPRHKITKRGQNVTFRCDPISEHNRLYWYRQTLGQGPEFLTYFQNEAQLEKSRLLSDRFSAERPKGSFSTLEIQRTEQGDSAMYLCASSHRQGRETQYFGPGTRLLVL.

The chain carries TRBV4-2 and TRBJ2-7; 10 nucleotides match TRBD2. Germline V gene lookup returns CDR1 LGHNA and CDR2 YNFKEQ. The CDR3 consists of 16 residues. After removal of 4 bases from V and 5 bases from J, the junction contained 11 bases not matched to a gene. The DNA of the CDR3 is TGTGCCAGCAGCCCCGGGACTAGCGCGGTTGGGGACGAGCAGTACTTC. This gives the protein CASSPGTSAVGDEQYF.

The chain uses TRBV5-6 and TRBJ2-3; D gene unclear. V lost 2 bases, J lost 0 bases, and 7 bases lay in between. The V gene's germline CDR1 is SGHDT and CDR2 YYEEEE. This CDR3 spans 14 amino acids. The CDR3 DNA reads as TGTGCCAGCAGCTTCTCATCTAGCACAGATACGCAGTATTTT. Protein: CASSFSSSTDTQYF.

This clone was found once. The chain links TRBV6-6 to TRBJ2-1, with D tentatively TRBD1 (6 bases). Trimming shortened V by 8 bases and J by 1 base, and 9 bases separated the two germline ends. Germline CDR1 MNHNY, CDR2 SVGAGI (reference sequence). The CDR3 spans 13 residues. CDR3 in DNA: TGTGCCAGCGCAACAGGGTCCTACAATGAGCAGTTCTTC. The encoded protein is CASATGSYNEQFF.

V gene TRBV19 combines with J gene TRBJ1-1, with unresolved D. This CDR3 comprises 13 residues. V was shortened by 5 bases and J by 1 base, with 8 bases between the two germline ends. From germline, CDR1 is LNHDA and CDR2 SQIVND (reference sequence). The CDR3 here is CASSPRKNTEAFF. The CDR3, as DNA: TGTGCCAGTAGTCCGAGGAAGAACACTGAAGCTTTCTTT.

This chain uses TRBV7-6 with TRBJ1-5, with TRBD1 identical over 7 bases. The V gene end was trimmed by 4 bases and the J gene end by 3 bases; junction bases not matched to a gene: 12. Germline assignment: CDR1 SGHVS and CDR2 FNYEAQ. The CDR3 contains 17 residues. The CDR3 bases are TGTGCCAGCAGCTCCGCGGAGGGCAGGGGGTTCAATCAGCCCCAGCATTTT. Protein sequence: CASSSAEGRGFNQPQHF.

CDR3 coding DNA: TGTGCCAGCAGCGTAGCTCCAGGGAGGGGGTTCGATGAGCAGTTCTTC. This translates into CASSVAPGRGFDEQFF. The chain joins TRBV9 to TRBJ2-1, with D perhaps TRBD2 (7 bases). V gave up 0 bases and J gave up 8 bases, with 18 bases separating them. CDR1 and CDR2 from the germline V gene are SGDLS and YYNGEE. CDR3 length: 16 amino acids.

The rearrangement uses TRBV29-1 and TRBJ2-7; tentative D call: TRBD1 (5 bases). The CDR3 runs to 13 residues. Germline V gene sequence: CDR1 SQVTM, CDR2 ANQGSEA. V was clipped by 7 bases and J by 0 bases, with 13 bases between them. The CDR3 loop reads CSAQPDTSYEQYF. The CDR3 DNA reads as TGCAGCGCCCAACCGGACACCTCCTACGAGCAGTACTTC.

Comment on this clone: Relative to the germline gene, one junction end is altered; a read error may explain this. The chain joins TRBV5-4 to TRBJ1-2; 7 bases are a match to TRBD1. Germline assignment: CDR1 SGHNT and CDR2 YYREEE (reference sequence). CDR3 length: 13 amino acids. The CDR3 protein is CASSPGQLYGHTF. CDR3 nucleotide sequence: TGTGCCAGCAGCCCGGGACAGCTCTATGGCCACACCTTC.